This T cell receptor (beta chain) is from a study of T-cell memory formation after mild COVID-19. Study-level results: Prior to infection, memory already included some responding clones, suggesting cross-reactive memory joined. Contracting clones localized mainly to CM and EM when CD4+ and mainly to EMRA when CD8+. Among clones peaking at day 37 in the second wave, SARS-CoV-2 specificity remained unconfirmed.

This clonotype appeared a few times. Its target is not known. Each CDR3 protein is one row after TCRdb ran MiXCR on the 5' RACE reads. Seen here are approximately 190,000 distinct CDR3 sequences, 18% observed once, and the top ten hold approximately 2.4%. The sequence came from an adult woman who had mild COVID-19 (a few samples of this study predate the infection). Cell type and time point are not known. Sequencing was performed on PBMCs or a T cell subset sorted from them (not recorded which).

CDR3 sequence (DNA): TGCGCCAGCAGCCAAATGAGATTTGATACGCAGTATTTT. It codes for CASSQMRFDTQYF. The chain combines TRBV4-1 with TRBJ2-3; the D is unclear. Looked up from germline, CDR1 is MGHRA and CDR2 is YSYEKL. The ends were cut back, 2 bases at V and 6 bases at J, with 9 bases in the middle. This CDR3 has 13 residues.